These T cell receptor beta chains were read from a single sample in a study of blood T cell repertoires in COVID-19. Sequencing used immunoSEQ multiplex PCR; TCRdb keeps in-frame clones, though not all of them. Among roughly 140,000 clones listed, 76% were seen once. The sequencing sample was made of peripheral blood. The receptors come from a woman older than 75 with acute or convalescent COVID-19. Both conserved end residues are part of each CDR3. The D gene is left open where the match is weak. The size of a clone is reported for some rows only, either as once, few or many, or as a class for expanded clones.

v_call: TRBV3-1/TRBV3-2
cdr3_length: 15
d_call: TRBD1
j_call: TRBJ2-7
clone_size: NA
cdr3_aa: CASSRAGDRGSEQYF
cdr3_nt: TGTGCCAGCAGCCGAGCCGGGGACAGGGGTTCCGAGCAGTACTTC

v_call: TRBV4-2
cdr3_length: 16
d_call: TRBD2
j_call: TRBJ2-5
clone_size: NA
cdr3_aa: CASSQGGRGGQETQYF
cdr3_nt: TGTGCCAGCAGCCAAGGGGGACGGGGGGGCCAGGAGACCCAGTACTTC

v_call: TRBV18
cdr3_length: 17
d_call: TRBD1
j_call: TRBJ2-1
clone_size: NA
cdr3_aa: CASSPTPLGQSKNEQFF
cdr3_nt: TGTGCCAGCTCACCGACCCCCCTGGGACAGTCGAAAAATGAGCAGTTCTTC

v_call: TRBV30
cdr3_length: 12
d_call: NA
j_call: TRBJ1-2
clone_size: NA
cdr3_aa: CAWSYTNYGYTF
cdr3_nt: TGTGCCTGGAGTTACACCAACTATGGCTACACCTTC

v_call: TRBV24-1
cdr3_length: 16
d_call: TRBD1
j_call: TRBJ2-1
clone_size: NA
cdr3_aa: CATSDPGQGAKNEQFF
cdr3_nt: TGTGCCACCAGTGATCCGGGACAGGGGGCGAAGAATGAGCAGTTCTTC

v_call: TRBV6-1
cdr3_length: 20
d_call: TRBD1
j_call: TRBJ2-7
clone_size: NA
cdr3_aa: CASSAQAPGQGLVKTYEQYF
cdr3_nt: TGTGCCAGCAGTGCTCAGGCACCGGGACAGGGTTTGGTCAAAACCTACGAGCAGTACTTC

v_call: TRBV3-1/TRBV3-2
cdr3_length: 13
d_call: NA
j_call: TRBJ1-5
clone_size: NA
cdr3_aa: CASSRGVGQPQHF
cdr3_nt: TGTGCCAGCAGCCGGGGAGTAGGGCAGCCCCAGCATTTT

v_call: TRBV30
cdr3_length: 12
d_call: NA
j_call: TRBJ1-4
clone_size: NA
cdr3_aa: CAWTTGGEKLFF
cdr3_nt: TGTGCCTGGACGACAGGTGGTGAAAAACTGTTTTTT

v_call: TRBV3-1/TRBV3-2
cdr3_length: 16
d_call: TRBD2
j_call: TRBJ2-5
clone_size: NA
cdr3_aa: CASSLSYSGREETQYF
cdr3_nt: TGTGCCAGCAGCCTGTCCTATAGCGGGAGGGAGGAGACCCAGTACTTC

v_call: TRBV30
cdr3_length: 14
d_call: NA
j_call: TRBJ1-2
clone_size: NA
cdr3_aa: CAWSVLGRANGYTF
cdr3_nt: TGTGCCTGGAGTGTACTGGGGAGGGCAAATGGCTACACCTTC

v_call: TRBV7-3
cdr3_length: 14
d_call: TRBD1
j_call: TRBJ1-6
clone_size: NA
cdr3_aa: CASSSGQGNSPLHF
cdr3_nt: TGTGCCAGCAGCTCGGGACAGGGCAATTCACCCCTCCACTTT

v_call: TRBV27
cdr3_length: 16
d_call: NA
j_call: TRBJ1-1
clone_size: NA
cdr3_aa: CASSFNRGPVNTEAFF
cdr3_nt: TGTGCCAGCAGTTTCAACCGTGGGCCTGTCAACACTGAAGCTTTCTTT

v_call: TRBV10-1
cdr3_length: 14
d_call: NA
j_call: TRBJ1-1
clone_size: NA
cdr3_aa: CASSTRGGGTEAFF
cdr3_nt: TGCGCCAGCAGTACCAGGGGTGGTGGCACTGAAGCTTTCTTT

v_call: TRBV7-2
cdr3_length: 15
d_call: TRBD1
j_call: TRBJ2-1
clone_size: NA
cdr3_aa: CASSPVRGLRNEQFF
cdr3_nt: TGTGCCAGCAGCCCAGTGAGGGGGCTAAGGAATGAGCAGTTCTTC

v_call: TRBV7-3
cdr3_length: 13
d_call: NA
j_call: TRBJ1-1
clone_size: once
cdr3_aa: CASGGGVNTEAFF
cdr3_nt: TGTGCCAGCGGCGGAGGGGTGAACACTGAAGCTTTCTTT

v_call: TRBV3-1/TRBV3-2
cdr3_length: 16
d_call: NA
j_call: TRBJ1-3
clone_size: NA
cdr3_aa: CASSQAFRTGRGTIYF
cdr3_nt: TGTGCCAGCAGCCAAGCTTTCAGGACGGGTCGGGGCACCATATATTTT

v_call: TRBV6-2/TRBV6-3
cdr3_length: 16
d_call: NA
j_call: TRBJ1-1
clone_size: NA
cdr3_aa: CASSPPTNRGGTEAFF
cdr3_nt: TGTGCCAGCAGCCCCCCGACTAACAGAGGTGGCACTGAAGCTTTCTTT

v_call: TRBV14
cdr3_length: 13
d_call: NA
j_call: TRBJ1-2
clone_size: few
cdr3_aa: CASSQNQNYGYTF
cdr3_nt: TGTGCCAGCAGCCAAAACCAGAACTATGGCTACACCTTC

v_call: TRBV4-1
cdr3_length: 17
d_call: NA
j_call: TRBJ1-4
clone_size: NA
cdr3_aa: CASSQAETGPTNEKLFF
cdr3_nt: TGCGCCAGCAGCCAAGCCGAGACAGGCCCAACTAATGAAAAACTGTTTTTT

v_call: TRBV6-5
cdr3_length: 13
d_call: NA
j_call: TRBJ2-7
clone_size: NA
cdr3_aa: CASTRRGGGEQYF
cdr3_nt: TGTGCCAGCACCAGGAGGGGAGGTGGCGAGCAGTACTTC

v_call: TRBV7-9
cdr3_length: 13
d_call: NA
j_call: TRBJ1-5
clone_size: NA
cdr3_aa: CASSQTDNQPQHF
cdr3_nt: TGTGCCAGCAGCCAGACAGATAATCAGCCCCAGCATTTT

v_call: TRBV7-3
cdr3_length: 13
d_call: TRBD2
j_call: TRBJ2-1
clone_size: NA
cdr3_aa: CASSFISGSQQFF
cdr3_nt: TGTGCCAGCAGCTTTATTAGCGGGAGTCAGCAGTTCTTC

v_call: TRBV30
cdr3_length: 17
d_call: TRBD1
j_call: TRBJ1-2
clone_size: once
cdr3_aa: CAWTVGKTGYPVYGYTF
cdr3_nt: TGTGCCTGGACGGTTGGGAAGACAGGGTATCCGGTCTATGGCTACACCTTC

v_call: TRBV11-1
cdr3_length: 15
d_call: TRBD1
j_call: TRBJ2-1
clone_size: NA
cdr3_aa: CASSYGQGSYNEQFF
cdr3_nt: TGTGCCAGCAGTTACGGACAGGGATCCTACAATGAGCAGTTCTTC

v_call: TRBV30
cdr3_length: 14
d_call: TRBD1
j_call: TRBJ1-1
clone_size: NA
cdr3_aa: CAWRAGQGATEAFF
cdr3_nt: TGTGCCTGGAGGGCCGGACAGGGGGCCACTGAAGCTTTCTTT

v_call: TRBV19
cdr3_length: 19
d_call: NA
j_call: TRBJ1-5
clone_size: NA
cdr3_aa: CASSIDRRGKIGSNQPQHF
cdr3_nt: TGTGCCAGTAGTATAGATCGGAGAGGGAAGATCGGAAGCAATCAGCCCCAGCATTTT